Below, 26 T cell receptor beta chains from the same sample are listed, as sequenced in a study of T cell changes during pregnancy in multiple sclerosis (dated by TCRdb to about 2019). Libraries were prepared through the immunoSEQ multiplex PCR assay. TCRdb obtained this table from immuneACCESS and retained in-frame rearrangements with V and J assigned. These tables miss some clones; where compared with another copy, unresolved V genes account for less than half of the shortfall, and the remainder is unexplained. This sample comprises about 60,000 clones, around 91% of them detected only once. The ten largest clonotypes hold roughly 6.5% of the sample. Specimen: peripheral blood, collected in the third trimester of pregnancy. The receptors shown here come from a female donor in good health, enrolled as a control in a pregnancy study.

The CDR3: CASSSDTSQGIEAFF. CDR3 DNA sequence: TGCGCCAGCAGCTCCGACACATCACAGGGGATTGAAGCTTTCTTT. This chain connects TRBV5-1 to TRBJ1-1; 7 bases fit TRBD1. V lost 3 bases to trimming and J lost 7 bases; unmatched junction nucleotides: 12. CDR3 length: 15 amino acids. The germline V gene has CDR1 SGHRS and CDR2 YFSETQ. Together with reference TRBV5-1 and TRBJ1-1, the CDR3 gives the full variable domain: KAGVTQTPRYLIKTRGQQVTLSCSPISGHRSVSWYQQTPGQGLQFLFEYFSETQRNKGNFPGRFSGRQFSNSRSEMNVSTLELGDSALYLCASSSDTSQGIEAFFGQGTRLTVV.

V usage is TRBV28 and J usage is TRBJ1-2, with D possibly matching TRBD1 (5 bases). The ends were cut back, 2 bases at V and 3 bases at J, with 19 bases in the middle. This CDR3 comprises 17 residues. Germline lookup yields CDR1 MDHEN and CDR2 SYDVKM. This CDR3 is CASSLVSTATSHYGYTF. The CDR3 coding sequence is TGTGCCAGCAGTTTAGTTTCGACAGCGACCTCCCACTATGGCTACACCTTC.

V gene TRBV18 combines with J gene TRBJ1-2, with a possible D match to TRBD1 (6 bases). Germline V gives CDR1 KGHSH, CDR2 LQKENI. Trimming pared 2 bases from V and 3 bases from J, leaving 13 bases between. This CDR3 has 15 amino acids. DNA for the CDR3: TGTGCCAGCTCACCAGTTCCGGGACAAGACTATGGCTACACCTTC. Translating it yields CASSPVPGQDYGYTF.

The CDR3 here is CASSRGAYEQYF. The CDR3 DNA follows: TGTGCCAGCAGCAGGGGGGCCTACGAGCAGTACTTC. The chain uses TRBV6-6 and TRBJ2-7; D may be TRBD1 (7 bases). This CDR3 has 12 amino acids. The germline gives CDR1 MNHNY, CDR2 SVGAGI (reference sequence). Trimming left V 6 bases short and J 2 bases short, with 8 bases between.

This chain joins TRBV6-5 and TRBJ2-7; D might be TRBD2 (6 bases). CDR1 is MNHEY and CDR2 is SVGAGI in the germline V gene. Trimming took 10 bases from V and 7 from J, leaving 8 bases between them. The CDR3 contains 9 residues. The CDR3 nucleotides read TGTGCCACCCGGGGGGAGCAGTACTTC. Protein: CATRGEQYF.

This chain connects TRBV7-6 to TRBJ2-1; a weak D match, TRBD2 (5 bases). CDR1 and CDR2 (germline): SGHVS, FNYEAQ. Trimming stripped 3 bases from V and 7 bases from J, with 16 bases between. The CDR3 length is 15 residues. The CDR3 nucleotides are TGTGCCAGCAGCTTTGACGGACTGGGATCAAATGAGCAGTTCTTC. Residues: CASSFDGLGSNEQFF.

The J gene is TRBJ1-2, the V gene TRBV27; unclear D gene. V lost 2 bases, J lost 4 bases, and 8 bases lay in between. CDR3 length: 13 residues. Germline CDR1 reads MNHEY; CDR2 reads SMNVEV (reference sequence). CDR3 amino acids: CASSLGGTYGYTF. CDR3 in DNA: TGTGCCAGCAGTTTAGGAGGCACCTATGGCTACACCTTC.

This rearrangement joins TRBV6-1 to TRBJ1-5; unclear D gene. Between the trimmed V and J ends, which lost 8 bases and 3 bases, there was a span of 11 bases. The germline CDR1 and CDR2 sequences are MNHNS and SASEGT. This CDR3 region has 13 residues. The CDR3: CASVERSNQPQHF. CDR3 coding DNA: TGTGCCAGCGTGGAGAGATCCAATCAGCCCCAGCATTTT.

This chain links TRBV5-1 with TRBJ2-1; D remains ambiguous. V lost 2 bases and J lost 5, with 8 bases in between. Per the germline V gene, CDR1 is SGHRS and CDR2 is YFSETQ. The CDR3 runs to 13 residues. This chain's CDR3 is CASSFFTDNEQFF. DNA for the CDR3: TGCGCCAGCAGCTTTTTCACAGACAATGAGCAGTTCTTC.

This chain uses TRBV19 with TRBJ1-2; weak D call: TRBD1 (6 bases). V was cut by 5 bases and J by 3 bases, with 19 bases left in between. From germline, CDR1 is LNHDA and CDR2 SQIVND (reference sequence). The CDR3 extends over 16 amino acids. The DNA of the CDR3 is TGTGCCAGTAGTTCTGGACAGAGCACAAGCCACTATGGCTACACCTTC. It yields the protein CASSSGQSTSHYGYTF.

The chain carries TRBV7-8 and TRBJ1-1, with D hard to call. The CDR3 extends over 13 amino acids. The V end lost 3 bases, the J end lost 4 bases, and 9 bases lay between the germline ends. The V gene's germline CDR1 is SGHVS and CDR2 FQNEAQ. Here the CDR3 DNA reads TGTGCCAGCAGCTTTAGGGAGGCCACTGAAGCTTTCTTT. This gives the protein CASSFREATEAFF. Complete variable domain (other parts from reference TRBV7-8 and TRBJ1-1): GAGVSQSPRYKVAKRGQDVALRCDPISGHVSLFWYQQALGQGPEFLTYFQNEAQLDKSGLPSDRFFAERPEGSVSTLKIQRTQQEDSAVYLCASSFREATEAFFGQGTRLTVV.

The chain recombines TRBV19 with TRBJ1-2, with D perhaps TRBD1 (5 bases). The V end lost 4 bases, the J end lost 2 bases, and 14 bases lay between the germline ends. The CDR3 length is 15 residues. Germline V CDR1 and CDR2: LNHDA, SQIVND (reference sequence). The CDR3 protein is CASSSLRQGNYGYTF. As DNA, the CDR3 is TGTGCCAGTAGTAGTCTTCGGCAGGGAAACTATGGCTACACCTTC.

The chain carries TRBV4-3 and TRBJ2-7; 8 bases line up with TRBD1. With V trimmed by 4 bases and J by 5 bases, 10 bases remained unmatched. Germline V gives CDR1 LGHNA, CDR2 YSLEER. This CDR3 comprises 15 residues. CDR3 nucleotide sequence: TGCGCCAGCAGCCCCTGGACAGGGAAGATCGACGAGCAGTACTTC. It translates to CASSPWTGKIDEQYF.

The genes are TRBV5-4 and TRBJ2-1, with TRBD2 matching over 12 bases. The CDR3 totals 15 residues. V lost 1 base and J lost 5; bases outside the gene matches: 1. The germline CDR1 and CDR2 sequences are SGHNT and YYREEE (reference sequence). The CDR3 DNA is TGTGCCAGCAGCTTGAGACTAGCGGGGGACAATGAGCAGTTCTTC. This gives the protein CASSLRLAGDNEQFF.

The DNA for the CDR3 is TGTGCAGCTCACCAGCCCCAGCATTTT. Translated, it gives CAAHQPQHF. This chain links TRBV21-1 with TRBJ1-5. TRBV21-1 is a recognized pseudogene. The CDR3 has 9 amino acids.

The rearrangement links TRBV27 to TRBJ2-5, with 8 bases lining up with TRBD2. V was clipped by 4 bases and J by 5 bases; unmatched bases: 15. The CDR3 is made up of 17 amino acids. The germline V gene encodes CDR1 MNHEY and CDR2 SMNVEV (reference sequence). The chain's CDR3 is CASSSRGAGDLRETQYF. The CDR3 nucleotides are TGTGCCAGCAGTTCCCGAGGAGCGGGAGACCTCCGGGAGACCCAGTACTTC.

The chain couples TRBV10-3 to TRBJ2-5, with TRBD1 identical over 8 bases. This CDR3 contains 13 residues. Germline values: CDR1 ENHRY, CDR2 SYGVKD. Trimming removed 6 bases from V and 5 bases from J; junction bases left unmatched: 5. The CDR3 loop is CAIRDRVGETQYF. Written as DNA, the CDR3 is TGTGCCATCAGGGACAGGGTGGGGGAGACCCAGTACTTC.

This sequence joins TRBV19 and TRBJ2-2; D is perhaps TRBD1 (5 bases). The CDR3 is 15 residues long. CDR1 is LNHDA, CDR2 SQIVND, per germline (reference sequence). Trimming stripped 3 bases from V and 5 bases from J, with 13 bases between. In nucleotides, the CDR3 is TGTGCCAGTAGTATGGACCCAAGGGGTACCGGGGAGCTGTTTTTT. Its protein product is CASSMDPRGTGELFF.

The count of this clone is one. This chain joins TRBV19 and TRBJ1-5; D might be TRBD1 (5 bases). The CDR3 consists of 15 residues. The germline gives CDR1 LNHDA, CDR2 SQIVND (reference sequence). The V and J ends lost 7 bases and 6 bases respectively, with 19 bases between them. The CDR3 DNA sequence: TGTGCCAGTAAGTTAGACAGTACGATACGTCAGCCCCAGCATTTT. This codes for CASKLDSTIRQPQHF.

This chain connects TRBV5-5 to TRBJ1-5; D not resolved. The V gene's germline CDR1 is SGHKS and CDR2 YYEKEE (reference sequence). The V end was cut by 1 base, the J end by 6 bases, with 11 bases between. CDR3 size: 14 residues. Written as DNA, the CDR3 is TGTGCCAGCAGCTTGAGCGGGGAACCTCAGCCCCAGCATTTT. It yields the protein CASSLSGEPQPQHF. The variable domain in full, completed from reference TRBV5-5 and TRBJ1-5, reads DAGVTQSPTHLIKTRGQQVTLRCSPISGHKSVSWYQQVLGQGPQFIFQYYEKEERGRGNFPDRFSARQFPNYSSELNVNALLLGDSALYLCASSLSGEPQPQHFGDGTRLSIL.

The chain couples TRBV11-2 to TRBJ1-2; D is ambiguous. From germline, CDR1 is SGHAT and CDR2 FQNNGV. V lost 0 bases and J 4 bases, leaving 12 bases between the germline ends. This CDR3 contains 15 residues. The CDR3 here is CASSLEPSPSYGYTF. Here the CDR3 DNA reads TGTGCCAGCAGCTTAGAACCTAGCCCGAGCTATGGCTACACCTTC.

V is TRBV5-6 and J is TRBJ2-7; the D gene is possibly TRBD1 (6 bases). Germline-derived CDR1 and CDR2 are SGHDT and YYEEEE. Trimming took off 0 bases at V and 7 bases at J, with 14 bases between the two ends. CDR3 length equals 14 residues. CDR3 nucleotide sequence: TGTGCCAGCAGCTTGGGGGCAGGGGCTCGGGAGCAGTACTTC. Translated, it gives CASSLGAGAREQYF.

The rearrangement uses TRBV5-5 and TRBJ2-7; 9 bases agree with TRBD1. Germline V gives CDR1 SGHKS, CDR2 YYEKEE (reference sequence). CDR3 length: 14 amino acids. V shed 1 base and J 6 bases; nucleotides not matched to a gene: 5. CDR3 bases: TGTGCCAGCAGCTTGATCGGGACAGGGCCCGAGCAGTACTTC. Its translation is CASSLIGTGPEQYF.

This chain connects TRBV11-2 to TRBJ1-2, with 9 bases that match TRBD1. This CDR3 has 13 amino acids. Germline loops: CDR1 SGHAT, CDR2 FQNNGV. V dropped 4 bases and J dropped 5; count of bases not matched to a gene: 2. Here the CDR3 reads CASSSGQGYGYTF. CDR3 sequence (DNA): TGTGCCAGCAGCTCCGGACAGGGGTATGGCTACACCTTC.

This chain connects TRBV7-9 to TRBJ1-3; D is uncertain. This CDR3 is built from 14 residues. From germline, CDR1 is SEHNR and CDR2 FQNEAQ (reference sequence). The V end lost 1 base, the J end lost 0 bases, and 4 bases lay between the germline ends. CDR3 region: CASSLGLSGNTIYF. The CDR3 nucleotides are TGTGCCAGCAGCTTAGGGCTCTCTGGAAACACCATATATTTT.

This chain links TRBV9 with TRBJ1-2; D unresolved. CDR3 size: 16 residues. V lost 0 bases, J lost 3 bases, and 15 bases lay in between. The germline gives CDR1 SGDLS, CDR2 YYNGEE. The CDR3, as DNA: TGTGCCAGCAGCGTAGTAAGTGAGGCGGGCCACTATGGCTACACCTTC. Its translation: CASSVVSEAGHYGYTF. Supplemented by reference TRBV9 and TRBJ1-2, the full variable domain reads DSGVTQTPKHLITATGQRVTLRCSPRSGDLSVYWYQQSLDQGLQFLIQYYNGEERAKGNILERFSAQQFPDLHSELNLSSLELGDSALYFCASSVVSEAGHYGYTFGSGTRLTVV.